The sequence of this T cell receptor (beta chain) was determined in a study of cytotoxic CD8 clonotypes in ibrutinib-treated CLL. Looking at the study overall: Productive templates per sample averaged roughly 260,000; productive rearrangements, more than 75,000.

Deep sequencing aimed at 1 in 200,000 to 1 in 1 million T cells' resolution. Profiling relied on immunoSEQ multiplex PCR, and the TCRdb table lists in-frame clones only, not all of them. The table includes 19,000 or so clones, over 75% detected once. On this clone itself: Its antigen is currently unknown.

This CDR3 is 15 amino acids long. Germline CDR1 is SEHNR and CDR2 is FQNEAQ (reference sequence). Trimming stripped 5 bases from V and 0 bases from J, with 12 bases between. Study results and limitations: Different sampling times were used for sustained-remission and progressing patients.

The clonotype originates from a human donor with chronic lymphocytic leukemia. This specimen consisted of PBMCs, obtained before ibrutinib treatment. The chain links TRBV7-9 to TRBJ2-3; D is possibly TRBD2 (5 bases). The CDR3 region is CASSLMRVSTDTQYF. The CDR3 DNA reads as TGTGCCAGCAGCCTAATGAGGGTCAGCACAGATACGCAGTATTTT.